This T cell receptor beta chain is from a study of blood T cell repertoires in COVID-19. As for the study in general: Some COVID-19 samples were acute and others convalescent; all came from the United States, Italy and Spain. PBMCs, B-cell-depleted T cells, or T cells were the source of the cDNA or gDNA that made up the material.

Original processing methods: Reference gene primer amplification gave nucleated cell count estimates. The data were produced by immunoSEQ multiplex PCR, yet TCRdb's version contains in-frame clones alone and is incomplete. That table gives V, J and clone size, and the DNA gave D and trimming. The sample shows about 32,000 clones, roughly 88% of them seen only once. This TCR derives from a man in his 70s with active or convalescent COVID-19. Sequencing input: peripheral blood.

Here the CDR3 reads CASSLAAGREGIYGYTF. The CDR3, as DNA: TGTGCCAGCAGCTTAGCGGCGGGACGGGAAGGTATCTATGGCTACACCTTC. The chain is built from TRBV7-9 and TRBJ1-2; a possible D gene is TRBD1 (5 bases). The CDR3 totals 17 residues. Trimming left V 0 bases short and J 4 bases short, with 18 bases between. The V gene's germline CDR1 is SEHNR and CDR2 FQNEAQ (reference sequence).